This entry features one TCR beta chain sequence. Trimming removed 1 base from V and 4 bases from J, with 18 bases in between. CDR3 length equals 17 residues. Germline V gene sequence: CDR1 SGDLS, CDR2 YYNGEE. The sample belongs to a study of control samples from healthy donors and cancer patients. The protocol was immunoSEQ multiplex PCR, while the TCRdb copy is restricted to in-frame clones and leaves out a portion. The table has 400,000 to 450,000 clones, more than 80% seen once. The chain links TRBV9 to TRBJ1-3; D is possibly TRBD1 (6 bases). The specimen sequenced was PBMCs. The receptor was isolated from a man aged 35 to 55 with head and neck cancer. DNA of the CDR3: TGTGCCAGCAGCGTATCAGGAAGGACAGTGACGGGAAACACCATATATTTT. Its protein is CASSVSGRTVTGNTIYF.